This T cell receptor (beta chain) was retrieved from a study of OX40 agonist ivuxolimab in advanced cancers. V shed 6 bases, J shed 4 bases, and the junction held 3 bases outside the gene matches. The CDR3 runs to 15 residues. Germline assignment: CDR1 SGHVS and CDR2 FQNEAQ. On this clone: The antigen is unknown.

General observations from the study: CD8+ T cells (on average) carried more expanded clones than CD4+ T cells.

TCRdb's copy holds only in-frame clones and misses some; the assay was immunoSEQ multiplex PCR. Here the sample spans 75,000 to 80,000 clones, over 75% being singletons. Sequences were derived from CD4+ or CD8+ T cells sorted from blood, sampled in a trial of the OX40 agonist ivuxolimab. This TCR was recovered from an adult with an advanced solid tumor such as melanoma, head and neck, liver or kidney cancer. The V gene is TRBV7-8, the J gene TRBJ2-2; 12 nucleotides match TRBD2. The chain's CDR3 is CASRWTSGITGELFF. The CDR3 DNA is TGTGCCAGCAGGTGGACTAGCGGGATCACCGGGGAGCTGTTTTTT.